Shown below are 2 T cell receptor beta chains from a single sample sequenced in a study of human T cells and chemical hapten exposure. TCRdb used MiXCR to reprocess the RACE reads, holding one entry per CDR3 protein. The table lists around 300,000 distinct CDR3 sequences, approximately 7.5% of them singletons. Noted time point: pre-sensitization, week 0. Treatment denoted: therapeutic diphenylcyclopropenone sensitization with weekly scalp DPC. Here the sequenced sample was whole blood, taken in connection with sensitization to the hapten diphenylcyclopropenone (DPC). The receptor source for this set is a man aged 18 to 30 with alopecia areata. Some clones in this sample may be carry-over from other donors' samples.

V and J are TRBV5-5 and TRBJ1-1; D gene uncertain. The CDR3 is 13 amino acids. CDR1 SGHKS and CDR2 YYEKEE come from the germline V gene (reference sequence). Deletions cut 6 bases from V and 10 bases from J, with 19 bases between. The DNA for the CDR3 is TGTGCCAGCACCCTCGACCGAACAAGTCCAGCTTTCTTT. It codes for CASTLDRTSPAFF. Full variable domain (rest looked up from reference TRBV5-5 and TRBJ1-1): DAGVTQSPTHLIKTRGQQVTLRCSPISGHKSVSWYQQVLGQGPQFIFQYYEKEERGRGNFPDRFSARQFPNYSSELNVNALLLGDSALYLCASTLDRTSPAFFGQGTRLTVV.

The chain employs TRBV27 and TRBJ1-6; a possible D gene is TRBD1 (6 bases). Trimming took off 7 bases at V and 7 bases at J, with 17 bases between the two ends. Germline V gives CDR1 MNHEY, CDR2 SMNVEV (reference sequence). The CDR3 runs 15 residues. The CDR3 loop is CASKLNTGPNSPLHF. In DNA, the CDR3 is TGTGCCAGCAAATTAAACACAGGGCCGAATTCACCCCTCCACTTT.